This TCR beta chain emerged from a study of cytomegalovirus exposure and HLA in healthy donors. Across the study: The roughly 110 validation repertoires matched the roughly 700 first-cohort repertoires in platform, a later analysis reported.

Concerning this clone: Its antigen is unidentified.

Using immunoSEQ multiplex PCR, the repertoire was profiled, and TCRdb retains in-frame clones only, with some absent. The sample records under 50,000 clones, over 85% being singletons. CDR3 length equals 15 residues. Trimming at V came to 1 base and at J to 6 bases, leaving 5 bases not matched to a gene. CDR1 is MGHRA and CDR2 is YSYEKL in the germline V gene. The study, taken as a whole, reports: According to a later analysis, TCR clusters from the first cohort tended to co-occur in the 120 or so validation repertoires.

The sample was PBMCs. This sequence originates from a woman under 30 in good health and CMV-seropositive. J is TRBJ1-4 and V is TRBV4-1; 7 bases match TRBD1. The CDR3 sequence is CASSQAGTADEKLFF. In DNA, the CDR3 is TGCGCCAGCAGCCAAGCCGGGACAGCTGATGAAAAACTGTTTTTT.